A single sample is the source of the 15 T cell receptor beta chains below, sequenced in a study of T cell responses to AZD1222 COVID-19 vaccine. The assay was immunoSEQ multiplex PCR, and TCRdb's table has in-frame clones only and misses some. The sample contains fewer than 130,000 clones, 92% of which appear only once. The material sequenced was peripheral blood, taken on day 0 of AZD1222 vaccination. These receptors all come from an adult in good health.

The CDR3 spells CASSQDYRVNTEAFF. The CDR3 coding sequence is TGCGCCAGCAGCCAAGATTACAGGGTGAACACTGAAGCTTTCTTT. V and J are TRBV4-3 and TRBJ1-1; D may be TRBD1 (6 bases). The germline V and J ends were trimmed by 0 bases and 0 bases, with 8 bases remaining between them. The CDR3 has 15 amino acids. Germline V gives CDR1 LGHNA, CDR2 YSLEER.

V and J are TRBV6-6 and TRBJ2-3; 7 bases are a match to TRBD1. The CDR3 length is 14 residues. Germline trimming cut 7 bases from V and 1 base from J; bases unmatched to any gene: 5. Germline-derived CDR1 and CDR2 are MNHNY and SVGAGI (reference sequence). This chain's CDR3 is CASTTGAGTDTQYF. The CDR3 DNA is TGTGCCAGCACAACAGGGGCAGGCACAGATACGCAGTATTTT.

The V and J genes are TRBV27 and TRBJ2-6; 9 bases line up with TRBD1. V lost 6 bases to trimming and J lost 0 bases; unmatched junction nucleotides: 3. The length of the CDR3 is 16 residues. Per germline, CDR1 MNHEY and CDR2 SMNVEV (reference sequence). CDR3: CASSRDRASGANVLTF. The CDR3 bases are TGTGCCAGCAGCCGGGACAGGGCCTCTGGGGCCAACGTCCTGACTTTC.

This CDR3 reads CASSQWTANTGELFF. CDR3 DNA sequence: TGCGCCAGCAGCCAATGGACCGCGAACACCGGGGAGCTGTTTTTT. The V call is TRBV4-3, the J call TRBJ2-2; D remains ambiguous. Trimming left V 2 bases short and J 0 bases short, with 7 bases between. Germline V gene data show CDR1 as LGHNA and CDR2 as YSLEER. This CDR3 is 15 amino acids long.

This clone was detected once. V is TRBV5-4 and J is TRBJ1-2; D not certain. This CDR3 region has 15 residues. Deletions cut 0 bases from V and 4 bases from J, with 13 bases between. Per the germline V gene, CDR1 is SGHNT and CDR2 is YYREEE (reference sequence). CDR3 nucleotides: TGTGCCAGCAGCTTGGGGGCAGCTCGCCCCTATGGCTACACCTTC. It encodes CASSLGAARPYGYTF.

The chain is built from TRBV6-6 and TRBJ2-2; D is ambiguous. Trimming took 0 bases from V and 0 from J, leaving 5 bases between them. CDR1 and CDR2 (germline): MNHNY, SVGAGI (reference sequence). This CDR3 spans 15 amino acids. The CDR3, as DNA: TGTGCCAGCAGTTACTCGGGGACGAACACCGGGGAGCTGTTTTTT. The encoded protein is CASSYSGTNTGELFF.

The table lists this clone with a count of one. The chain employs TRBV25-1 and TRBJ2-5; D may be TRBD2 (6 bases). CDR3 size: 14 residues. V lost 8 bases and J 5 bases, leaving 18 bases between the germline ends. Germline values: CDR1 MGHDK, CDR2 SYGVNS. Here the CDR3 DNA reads TGTGCCAGCGGGAGGCCCCCCTACGGGGAGACCCAGTACTTC. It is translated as CASGRPPYGETQYF.

The CDR3 protein is CSARNTEAFF. The CDR3, as DNA: TGCAGTGCGAGGAACACTGAAGCTTTCTTT. This chain joins TRBV20-1 and TRBJ1-1; no reliable D call. The V end lost 6 bases, the J end lost 1 base, and 3 bases lay between the germline ends. This CDR3 is 10 amino acids long. The germline gives CDR1 DFQATT, CDR2 SNEGSKA (reference sequence).

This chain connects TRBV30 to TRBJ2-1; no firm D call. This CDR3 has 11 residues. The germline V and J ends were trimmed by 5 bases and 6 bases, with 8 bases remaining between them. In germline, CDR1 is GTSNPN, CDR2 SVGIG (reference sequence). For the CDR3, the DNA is TGTGCCTGGGCTTACGGCAATGAGCAGTTCTTC. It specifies CAWAYGNEQFF. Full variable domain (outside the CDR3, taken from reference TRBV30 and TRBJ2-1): SQTIHQWPATLVQPVGSPLSLECTVEGTSNPNLYWYRQAAGRGLQLLFYSVGIGQISSEVPQNLSASRPQDRQFILSSKKLLLSDSGFYLCAWAYGNEQFFGPGTRLTVL.

In DNA form, the CDR3 reads TGTGCCAGCAGCGGGGGGACCGTTAGTGAGCAGTTCTTC. Translation: CASSGGTVSEQFF. The J gene is TRBJ2-1, the V gene TRBV5-8; weak D call: TRBD2 (6 bases). This CDR3 has 13 residues. In germline, CDR1 is SGHTS, CDR2 YDEGEE. Trimming removed 4 bases at V and 9 bases at J, with 14 bases between. The full variable domain, its missing parts supplied by reference TRBV5-8 and TRBJ2-1, is EAGVTQSPTHLIKTRGQQATLRCSPISGHTSVYWYQQALGLGLQFLLWYDEGEERNRGNFPPRFSGRQFPNYSSELNVNALELEDSALYLCASSGGTVSEQFFGPGTRLTVL.

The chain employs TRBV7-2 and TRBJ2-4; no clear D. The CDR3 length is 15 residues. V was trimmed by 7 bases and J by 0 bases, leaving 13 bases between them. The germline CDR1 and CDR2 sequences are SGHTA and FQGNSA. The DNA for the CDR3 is TGTGCCAGCACCCCTGGGATTCTAGCCAAAAACATTCAGTACTTC. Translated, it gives CASTPGILAKNIQYF.

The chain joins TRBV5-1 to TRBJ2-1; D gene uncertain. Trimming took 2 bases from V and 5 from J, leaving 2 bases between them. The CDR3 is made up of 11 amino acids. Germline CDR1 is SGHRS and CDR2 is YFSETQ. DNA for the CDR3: TGCGCCAGCAGCTTCCACAATGAGCAGTTCTTC. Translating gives CASSFHNEQFF. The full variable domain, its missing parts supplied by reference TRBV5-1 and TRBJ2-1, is KAGVTQTPRYLIKTRGQQVTLSCSPISGHRSVSWYQQTPGQGLQFLFEYFSETQRNKGNFPGRFSGRQFSNSRSEMNVSTLELGDSALYLCASSFHNEQFFGPGTRLTVL.

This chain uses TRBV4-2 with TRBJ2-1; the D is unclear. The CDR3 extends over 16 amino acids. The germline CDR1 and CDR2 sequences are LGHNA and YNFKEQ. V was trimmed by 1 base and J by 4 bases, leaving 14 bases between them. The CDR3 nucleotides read TGTGCCAGCAGCCAAGTGAACGGCCACACATACAATGAGCAGTTCTTC. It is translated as CASSQVNGHTYNEQFF.

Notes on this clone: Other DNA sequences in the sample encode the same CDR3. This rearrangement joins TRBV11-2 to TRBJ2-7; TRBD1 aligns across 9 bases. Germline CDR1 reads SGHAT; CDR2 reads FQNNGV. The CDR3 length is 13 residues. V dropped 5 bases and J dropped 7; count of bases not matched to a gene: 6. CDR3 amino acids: CASSLGQGSEQYF. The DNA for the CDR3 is TGTGCCAGCAGCCTGGGACAGGGAAGTGAGCAGTACTTC.

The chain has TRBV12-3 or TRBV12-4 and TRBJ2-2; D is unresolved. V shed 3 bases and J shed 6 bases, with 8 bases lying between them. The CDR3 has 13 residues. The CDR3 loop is CASSLGSAGELFF. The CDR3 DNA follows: TGTGCCAGCAGTTTGGGAAGTGCCGGGGAGCTGTTTTTT.